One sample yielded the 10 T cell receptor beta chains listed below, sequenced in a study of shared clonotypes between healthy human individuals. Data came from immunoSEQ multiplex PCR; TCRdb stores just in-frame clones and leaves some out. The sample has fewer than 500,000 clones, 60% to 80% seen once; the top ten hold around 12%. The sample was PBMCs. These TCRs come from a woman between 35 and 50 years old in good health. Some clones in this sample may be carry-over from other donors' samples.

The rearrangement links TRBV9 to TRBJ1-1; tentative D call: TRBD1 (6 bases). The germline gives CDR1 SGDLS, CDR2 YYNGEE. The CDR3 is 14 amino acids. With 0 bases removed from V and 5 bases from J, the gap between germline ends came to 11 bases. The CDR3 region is CASSVGGALTEAFF. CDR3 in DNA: TGTGCCAGCAGCGTAGGGGGGGCGCTTACTGAAGCTTTCTTT.

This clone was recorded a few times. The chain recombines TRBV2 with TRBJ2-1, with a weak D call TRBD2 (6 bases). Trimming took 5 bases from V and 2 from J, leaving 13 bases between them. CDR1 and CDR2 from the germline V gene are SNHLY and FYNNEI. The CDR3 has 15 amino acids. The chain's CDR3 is CASSLGGYPYNEQFF. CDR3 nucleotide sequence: TGTGCCAGCAGTCTAGGAGGGTACCCCTACAATGAGCAGTTCTTC.

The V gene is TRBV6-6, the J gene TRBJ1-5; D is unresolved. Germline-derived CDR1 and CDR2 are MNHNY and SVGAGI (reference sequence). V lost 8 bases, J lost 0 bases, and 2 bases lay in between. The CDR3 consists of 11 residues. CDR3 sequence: CASGSNQPQHF. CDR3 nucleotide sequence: TGTGCCAGCGGTAGCAATCAGCCCCAGCATTTT.

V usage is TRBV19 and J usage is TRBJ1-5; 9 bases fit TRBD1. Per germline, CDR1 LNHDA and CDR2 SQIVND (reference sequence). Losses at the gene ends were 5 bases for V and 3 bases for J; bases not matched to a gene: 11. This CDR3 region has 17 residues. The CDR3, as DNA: TGTGCCAGTAGTGACCGTTGGGACAGGGTTTCCAATCAGCCCCAGCATTTT. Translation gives CASSDRWDRVSNQPQHF.

The DNA for the CDR3 is TGTGCCTGGAGTAACGGCGGGTACAATGAGCAGTTCTTC. It codes for CAWSNGGYNEQFF. V is TRBV30 and J is TRBJ2-1; a possible D gene is TRBD2 (5 bases). Trimming left V 2 bases short and J 4 bases short, with 9 bases between. This CDR3 has 13 amino acids. Germline V gene sequence: CDR1 GTSNPN, CDR2 SVGIG (reference sequence).

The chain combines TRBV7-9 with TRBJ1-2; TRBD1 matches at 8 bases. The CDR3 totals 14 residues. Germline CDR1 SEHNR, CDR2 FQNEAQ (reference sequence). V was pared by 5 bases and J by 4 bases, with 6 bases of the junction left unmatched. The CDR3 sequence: CASSRQGSRYGYTF. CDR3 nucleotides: TGTGCCAGCAGCCGACAGGGGTCTCGCTATGGCTACACCTTC.

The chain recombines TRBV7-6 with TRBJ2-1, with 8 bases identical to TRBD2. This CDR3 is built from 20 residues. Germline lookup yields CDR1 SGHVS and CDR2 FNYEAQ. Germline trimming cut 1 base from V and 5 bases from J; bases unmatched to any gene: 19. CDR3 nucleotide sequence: TGTGCCAGCAGCTTAGGTCCACGGGGGGGGCTAGAACAGACCAACAATGAGCAGTTCTTC. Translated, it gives CASSLGPRGGLEQTNNEQFF.

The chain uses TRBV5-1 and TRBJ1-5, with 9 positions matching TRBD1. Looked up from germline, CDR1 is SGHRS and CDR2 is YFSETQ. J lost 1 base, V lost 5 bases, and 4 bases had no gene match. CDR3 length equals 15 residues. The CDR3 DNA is TGCGCCAGCAGAGCCGGGACAGGGAGCAATCAGCCCCAGCATTTT. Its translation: CASRAGTGSNQPQHF.

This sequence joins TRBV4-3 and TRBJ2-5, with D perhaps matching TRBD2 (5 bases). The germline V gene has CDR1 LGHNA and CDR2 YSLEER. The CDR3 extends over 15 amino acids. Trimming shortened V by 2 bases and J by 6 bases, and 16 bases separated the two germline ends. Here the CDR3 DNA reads TGCGCCAGCAGCCAACATATAGCGAATGGGAAGACCCAGTACTTC. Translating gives CASSQHIANGKTQYF.

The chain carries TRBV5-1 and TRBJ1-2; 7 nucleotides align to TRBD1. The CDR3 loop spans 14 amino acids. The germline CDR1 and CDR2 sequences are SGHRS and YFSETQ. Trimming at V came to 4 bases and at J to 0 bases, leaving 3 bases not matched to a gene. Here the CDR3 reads CASSPDRTNYGYTF. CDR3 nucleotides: TGCGCCAGCAGCCCGGACAGGACTAACTATGGCTACACCTTC.